The entry below describes one T cell receptor beta chain. Antigen specificity is unknown. The data are from a study of T cell responses to AZD1222 COVID-19 vaccine. Timing groups of about 4 and about 12 weeks for second doses were pooled. Method: immunoSEQ multiplex PCR; TCRdb's copy keeps in-frame clones and lacks some. Of 60,000 to 95,000 clones listed, around 87% were seen once; the top ten hold less than 20%. Study observations and caveats: Donors were mostly white British, more females; clonal diversity possibly underestimated. There were vaccine-associated CD4 TCRs across spike, dominant at 160-218 and 743-854.

Material: peripheral blood, obtained 28 days after the second AZD1222 dose. This TCR came from an adult who received the AZD1222 COVID-19 vaccine.

The CDR3: CATSGQGSTDTQYF. The CDR3 bases are TGTGCCACCAGTGGACAGGGTAGCACAGATACGCAGTATTTT. The J gene is TRBJ2-3, the V gene TRBV24-1, with TRBD1 identical over 7 bases. The CDR3 runs 14 residues. CDR1 is KGHDR and CDR2 is SFDVKD in the germline V gene. Trimming removed 5 bases from V and 0 bases from J; junction bases left unmatched: 1.